The entry below describes one T cell receptor (beta chain). Trimming cost V 0 bases and J 3 bases, with 9 bases left between them. The CDR3 extends over 13 amino acids. The germline CDR1 and CDR2 sequences are GTSNPN and SVGIG (reference sequence). In donors with ophthalmopathy, activity was moderate-to-severe, with CAS ≥3, NOSPECS ≥4 and duration under 3 months. This entry is derived from a study of Graves' ophthalmopathy and Graves' hyperthyroidism. Background on the study: Peripheral blood was obtained at first diagnosis, ahead of any treatment.

TCR beta CDR3 regions were amplified from RNA transcripts. Scientists carried out first-round RT-PCR using HTBI primers and then a second-round multiplex PCR. TCRdb re-derived calls from the multiplex PCR reads in MiXCR, one entry per CDR3 protein. The sample carries around 170,000 distinct CDR3 sequences, under 40% recorded once. The V gene is TRBV30, the J gene TRBJ2-7; TRBD2 might be the D (6 bases). Sample: peripheral blood. The receptor's source is a middle-aged woman with Graves' ophthalmopathy. The CDR3 DNA reads TGTGCCTGGAGTGTAAGGCGGGGCTACGAGCAGTACTTC. Translated: CAWSVRRGYEQYF.